Shown below are 18 T cell receptor beta chains from a single sample sequenced in a study of OX40 agonist ivuxolimab in advanced cancers. The library was generated by the immunoSEQ multiplex PCR assay. Drawn from immuneACCESS, this table holds only the in-frame rearrangements with V and J called that TCRdb kept. Clones are partly lost; checked studies trace under half to an unresolved V gene and leave the rest unexplained. The sample table shows tens of thousands of clones, and roughly nine tenths are seen once. Around 6.9% of the sample belongs to the ten largest clones. Material: CD4+ or CD8+ T cells sorted from blood, obtained in a trial of the OX40 agonist ivuxolimab. These receptors all come from an adult with an advanced solid tumor such as melanoma, head and neck, liver or kidney cancer.

CDR3 DNA sequence: TGTGCCATCAGTGGGACAGGGGGCGGTGAGACCCAGTACTTC. Translating it yields CAISGTGGGETQYF. V gene TRBV10-3 combines with J gene TRBJ2-5; 11 nucleotides match TRBD1. CDR1 is ENHRY, CDR2 SYGVKD, per germline. CDR3 length: 14 amino acids. With V trimmed by 4 bases and J by 5 bases, 3 bases remained unmatched.

The rearrangement uses TRBV6-4 and TRBJ1-1, with D unresolved. Germline V lookup: CDR1 MRHNA, CDR2 SNTAGT. The length of the CDR3 is 11 residues. V was trimmed by 1 base and J by 11 bases, leaving 8 bases between them. CDR3 sequence: CASSDWGEAFF. The CDR3 DNA follows: TGTGCCAGCAGTGACTGGGGAGAGGCTTTCTTT.

The J gene is TRBJ2-6, the V gene TRBV18; 10 bases fit TRBD1. This CDR3 has 18 residues. Trimming removed 3 bases from V and 4 bases from J; junction bases left unmatched: 9. The germline V gene has CDR1 KGHSH and CDR2 LQKENI. The DNA of the CDR3 is TGTGCCAGCTCACCGCGGGGGACAGGGGTAAACGGGGCCAACGTCCTGACTTTC. This sequence encodes CASSPRGTGVNGANVLTF.

This sequence joins TRBV19 and TRBJ1-4, with D unresolved. Trimming stripped 7 bases from V and 3 bases from J, with 15 bases between. Germline assignment: CDR1 LNHDA and CDR2 SQIVND (reference sequence). The CDR3 runs 15 residues. The CDR3 nucleotides read TGTGCCAGTACTTTGTTAGGGATAGCTAATGAAAAACTGTTTTTT. Encoded protein: CASTLLGIANEKLFF. Drawing the rest from reference TRBV19 and TRBJ1-4, the complete variable domain is DGGITQSPKYLFRKEGQNVTLSCEQNLNHDAMYWYRQDPGQGLRLIYYSQIVNDFQKGDIAEGYSVSREKKESFPLTVTSAQKNPTAFYLCASTLLGIANEKLFFGSGTQLSVL.

This chain links TRBV25-1 with TRBJ1-1; TRBD1 is a possible D gene (5 bases). The germline V gene has CDR1 MGHDK and CDR2 SYGVNS. There are 15 residues in the CDR3. Trimming stripped 6 bases from V and 1 base from J, with 15 bases between. The DNA for the CDR3 is TGTGCCAGCAGCTTAGGCGGGACGGAGAACACTGAAGCTTTCTTT. Protein sequence: CASSLGGTENTEAFF.

This clone was seen only once. The chain recombines TRBV6-6 with TRBJ1-2, with D perhaps matching TRBD1 (6 bases). Per germline, CDR1 MNHNY and CDR2 SVGAGI (reference sequence). The length of the CDR3 is 12 residues. Trimming removed 6 bases from V and 8 bases from J, with 13 bases in between. Here the CDR3 reads CASSQTGTGYTF. The CDR3 region has the DNA TGTGCCAGCAGCCAGACCGGGACAGGCTACACCTTC.

The genes are TRBV11-2 and TRBJ1-3; D not resolved. The CDR3 covers 14 residues. V was trimmed by 2 bases and J by 0 bases, leaving 5 bases between them. The germline V gene has CDR1 SGHAT and CDR2 FQNNGV. In nucleotides, the CDR3 is TGTGCCAGCAGCTTACAGAACTCTGGAAACACCATATATTTT. This translates into CASSLQNSGNTIYF.

The rearrangement joins TRBV7-2 to TRBJ1-4; a weak D match, TRBD1 (5 bases). This CDR3 has 16 residues. Trimming removed 2 bases from V and 0 bases from J, with 10 bases in between. CDR1 SGHTA and CDR2 FQGNSA come from the germline V gene. The CDR3: CASSLNRPSTNEKLFF. DNA of the CDR3: TGTGCCAGCAGCTTAAACAGGCCTTCAACTAATGAAAAACTGTTTTTT.

This clone came up a few times. The rearrangement uses TRBV14 and TRBJ1-2; D remains ambiguous. This CDR3 has 13 amino acids. The V gene lost 4 bases and the J gene lost 2 bases, with 8 bases spanning the gap. Germline loops: CDR1 SGHDN, CDR2 FVKESK. This CDR3 reads CASSPNGNYGYTF. CDR3 DNA: TGTGCCAGCAGCCCTAACGGAAACTATGGCTACACCTTC.

The chain employs TRBV11-2 and TRBJ1-2; 7 positions agree with TRBD1. The CDR3 consists of 14 residues. The germline CDR1 and CDR2 sequences are SGHAT and FQNNGV. Trimming took 5 bases from V and 8 from J; bases not matched to a gene: 11. Here the CDR3 DNA reads TGTGCCAGCAGCACTCCGGACAGGCCGGGCGGCTACACCTTC. Amino acids: CASSTPDRPGGYTF.

V usage is TRBV12-5 and J usage is TRBJ1-1; D ambiguous. The CDR3 extends over 12 amino acids. The ends were cut back, 6 bases at V and 5 bases at J, with 10 bases in the middle. Germline assignment: CDR1 LGHNT and CDR2 FRNRAP. The CDR3 DNA reads TGTGCTAGTGGCCTACTCCGGACTGAAGCTTTCTTT. Protein: CASGLLRTEAFF.

The rearrangement joins TRBV19 to TRBJ2-2; 7 bases fit TRBD1. Trimming cost V 1 base and J 2 bases; bases outside gene matches: 7. Germline CDR1 is LNHDA and CDR2 is SQIVND (reference sequence). This CDR3 contains 17 residues. The CDR3 is CASSIGGQAVNTGELFF. In nucleotides, the CDR3 is TGTGCCAGTAGTATAGGCGGACAGGCAGTAAACACCGGGGAGCTGTTTTTT. The whole variable domain, remainder taken from reference TRBV19 and TRBJ2-2, is DGGITQSPKYLFRKEGQNVTLSCEQNLNHDAMYWYRQDPGQGLRLIYYSQIVNDFQKGDIAEGYSVSREKKESFPLTVTSAQKNPTAFYLCASSIGGQAVNTGELFFGEGSRLTVL.

The gene calls are TRBV11-2 and TRBJ1-2; D gene ambiguous. The ends were cut back, 6 bases at V and 4 bases at J, with 12 bases in the middle. The CDR3 runs 13 residues. The germline V gene encodes CDR1 SGHAT and CDR2 FQNNGV. The CDR3 DNA is TGTGCCAGCAGGCGTTTTGGGTCCTATGGCTACACCTTC. It is translated as CASRRFGSYGYTF. Full variable domain (rest looked up from reference TRBV11-2 and TRBJ1-2): EAGVAQSPRYKIIEKRQSVAFWCNPISGHATLYWYQQILGQGPKLLIQFQNNGVVDDSQLPKDRFSAERLKGVDSTLKIQPAKLEDSAVYLCASRRFGSYGYTFGSGTRLTVV.

Comments on this clone: A junction boundary mismatches the germline segment, possibly from a read error. The rearrangement links TRBV10-3 to TRBJ2-5; possible D gene TRBD2, 5 bases. The germline V gene has CDR1 ENHRY and CDR2 SYGVKD. The CDR3 is 16 amino acids. CDR3 residues: CAISESNWSGQEAQYF. CDR3 bases: TGTGCCATCAGTGAGTCGAATTGGAGCGGCCAAGAGGCCCAGTACTTC.

This sequence joins TRBV28 and TRBJ1-1; D gene uncertain. The ends were cut back, 10 bases at V and 0 bases at J, with 12 bases in the middle. CDR1 is MDHEN, CDR2 SYDVKM, per germline. CDR3 size: 13 residues. CDR3 region: CATRSYLNTEAFF. CDR3 DNA: TGTGCCACCAGATCGTACTTGAACACTGAAGCTTTCTTT. The variable domain in full, with the rest retrieved from reference TRBV28 and TRBJ1-1, is DVKVTQSSRYLVKRTGEKVFLECVQDMDHENMFWYRQDPGLGLRLIYFSYDVKMKEKGDIPEGYSVSREKKERFSLILESASTNQTSMYLCATRSYLNTEAFFGQGTRLTVV.

V is TRBV6-6 and J is TRBJ1-6, with 7 bases aligning to TRBD1. Germline V CDR1 and CDR2: MNHNY, SVGAGI (reference sequence). The CDR3 is 14 amino acids. The junction had 8 bases not matched to a gene; V was cut back by 7 bases and J by 8 bases. CDR3 loop: CASTKRQGDSPLHF. The CDR3 bases are TGTGCCAGCACAAAAAGACAGGGAGATTCACCCCTCCACTTT.

The chain couples TRBV12-5 to TRBJ1-2; D is possibly TRBD1 (5 bases). The CDR3 spans 14 residues. Germline CDR1 LGHNT, CDR2 FRNRAP. V was cut by 2 bases and J by 3 bases, with 10 bases left in between. The CDR3 sequence: CASGLRDGHYGYTF. CDR3 coding DNA: TGTGCTAGTGGTTTGAGGGACGGACACTATGGCTACACCTTC.

The CDR3 DNA reads as TGCGCCAGCAGCATCGGACAGGGTTATGGAAACACCATATATTTT. Protein sequence: CASSIGQGYGNTIYF. This chain joins TRBV5-1 and TRBJ1-3; the match to TRBD1 covers 8 bases. The V gene's germline CDR1 is SGHRS and CDR2 YFSETQ. The CDR3 consists of 15 residues. V shed 4 bases, J shed 3 bases, and the junction held 6 bases outside the gene matches.